This is a list of T cell receptor beta chains from one sample in a study of neurological immune-mediated disorders. TCRdb independently ran MiXCR on the 5' RACE reads; one entry per CDR3 protein. The sample lists some 48,000 distinct CDR3 sequences; about 5.6% were seen once. The sequencing input was CD4+ T cells from blood. These receptor sequences come from a woman aged 18-29 years with multiple sclerosis. The CDR3 runs from the conserved cysteine through the conserved F or W. D genes are given only for firm matches. Some rows have no size entry. The others give once, few or many, or a class for an expanded clone.

NA,TRBV6-2/TRBV6-3,many,TRBJ1-1,TGTGCCAGCAGCCACGGTGGGGCTCTGAGGACTGAAGCTTTCTTT,CASSHGGALRTEAFF
NA,TRBV5-6,many,TRBJ2-3,TGTGCCAGCAGCTTGGTTGAACTTTACACAGATACGCAGTATTTT,CASSLVELYTDTQYF
NA,TRBV5-5,many,TRBJ1-1,TGTGCCAGCAGCTTGATACCAGAGAACACTGAAGCTTTCTTT,CASSLIPENTEAFF
NA,TRBV19,few,TRBJ1-1,TGTGCCAGTGCGGGTCTTGGGAACACTGAAGCTTTCTTT,CASAGLGNTEAFF
NA,TRBV6-5,many,TRBJ2-7,TGTGCCAGCAGAGCTCACGACGGGGGATCCTACGAGCAGTACTTC,CASRAHDGGSYEQYF
NA,TRBV7-2,many,TRBJ2-3,TGTGCCAGCAGCCACCTCGTGGTTAGCACAGATACGCAGTATTTT,CASSHLVVSTDTQYF
NA,TRBV3-1,many,TRBJ1-1,TGTGCCAGCAGAGAAGCCGGGGGGGGGAGAGTGTCTGAAGCTTTCTTT,CASREAGGGRVSEAFF
NA,TRBV12-3/TRBV12-4,many,TRBJ1-3,TGTGCCAGCATTGTTCGGCAATCTGGAAACACCATATATTTT,CASIVRQSGNTIYF
NA,TRBV6-5,many,TRBJ1-4,TGTGCCAGCAGTTACTGGGGGGCCGATGAAAAACTGTTTTTT,CASSYWGADEKLFF
TRBD1,TRBV14,NA,TRBJ2-1,TGTGCCAGCAGCCCGTGGACAGGGATGGGCAATGAGCAGTTCTTC,CASSPWTGMGNEQFF
NA,TRBV27,NA,TRBJ1-2,TGTGCCAGCAGTTTGGCTCCAGGGTTTGGCTACACCTTC,CASSLAPGFGYTF
NA,TRBV20-1,many,TRBJ1-2,TGCAGTGCTAGAGCCCAGGGCAACTATGGCTACACCTTC,CSARAQGNYGYTF
NA,TRBV5-1,many,TRBJ2-1,TGCGCCAGCAGCTTGGCCCCCCTAGACAGATACAATGAGCAGTTCTTC,CASSLAPLDRYNEQFF
NA,TRBV7-9,many,TRBJ2-3,TGTGCCAGCAGCTTAGAGCATGGCACAGATACGCAGTATTTT,CASSLEHGTDTQYF
TRBD1,TRBV12-3/TRBV12-4,many,TRBJ1-2,TGTGCCAGCAGCAGGACAGGGGGGGTTACAAGCTATGGCTACACCTTC,CASSRTGGVTSYGYTF
NA,TRBV12-3/TRBV12-4,many,TRBJ2-5,TGTGCCAGCAGTTTAAGTCTTACTTGGGAGACCCAGTACTTC,CASSLSLTWETQYF
NA,TRBV5-1,many,TRBJ1-1,TGCGCCAGCAGCGAACAGGTGACGGGGAACACTGAAGCTTTCTTT,CASSEQVTGNTEAFF
TRBD1,TRBV24-1,many,TRBJ2-2,TGTGCCACCGGGAACAGGGGGCAGGCCGGGGAGCTGTTTTTT,CATGNRGQAGELFF
NA,TRBV24-1,many,TRBJ1-1,TGTGCCACCAGTCTCTCCGGGAACACTGAAGCTTTCTTT,CATSLSGNTEAFF
TRBD1,TRBV27,many,TRBJ1-2,TGTGCCAGCAGTTTAGAAGCCGGCAGGGGGGCCTATGGCTACACCTTC,CASSLEAGRGAYGYTF
TRBD1,TRBV27,NA,TRBJ2-7,TGTGCCAGCAAAGTCGACGGGACAGGGGACCACGAGCAGTACTTC,CASKVDGTGDHEQYF
TRBD1,TRBV14,many,TRBJ1-4,TGTGCCAGCAGCCTTCGGACAGGGGGAACGTACAGAGCAACTAATGAAAAACTGTTTTTT,CASSLRTGGTYRATNEKLFF
NA,TRBV30,many,TRBJ1-6,TGTGCCTGGAGAGCATGGGGACGGGTTAATTCACCCCTCCACTTT,CAWRAWGRVNSPLHF
TRBD2,TRBV20-1,many,TRBJ2-1,TGCAGTGCTCCTTTTTACCAGCGCGGGGGGAATGAGCAGTTCTTC,CSAPFYQRGGNEQFF
TRBD1,TRBV6-2/TRBV6-3,many,TRBJ1-5,TGTGCCAGCAGTTACTCGATGTTTACAGGGGGCTTGGGGAGCAATCAGCCCCAGCATTTT,CASSYSMFTGGLGSNQPQHF
TRBD2,TRBV28,medium-sized,TRBJ2-7,TGTGCCAGCAGTTGGACTAGCGGGGGGGCAGGACAGTACTTC,CASSWTSGGAGQYF
NA,TRBV5-1,NA,TRBJ1-5,TGCGCCAGCAGCTTGGGAGGTAACAGCAATCAGCCCCAGCATTTT,CASSLGGNSNQPQHF
TRBD1,TRBV30,few,TRBJ1-2,TGTGCCTGGAGTCTAAATTTTGGGAACCGGGACAGGGAAGGCTACACCTTC,CAWSLNFGNRDREGYTF
NA,TRBV12-3/TRBV12-4,many,TRBJ1-5,TGTGCCAGCAGTTTAGACAGTTTCAATCAGCCCCAGCATTTT,CASSLDSFNQPQHF
NA,TRBV6-5,many,TRBJ1-3,TGTGCCAGCAGCCCTACGGGGCCTGGAAACACCATATATTTT,CASSPTGPGNTIYF
TRBD1,TRBV5-4,NA,TRBJ1-1,TGTGCCAGCAGCCGGCCGGGACAGGGGTGGAACACTGAAGCTTTCTTT,CASSRPGQGWNTEAFF
NA,TRBV20-1,many,TRBJ1-1,TGCAGTGCTAGGGTTCCGGGTCTGAACACTGAAGCTTTCTTT,CSARVPGLNTEAFF
NA,TRBV3-1,NA,TRBJ1-6,TGTGCCAGCAGCCCAGGGGCTTTTCGGAATTCACCCCTCCACTTT,CASSPGAFRNSPLHF
TRBD1,TRBV28,many,TRBJ2-1,TGTGCCAGCAGACAACCCGGGACAGGGGGCCATGAGCAGTTCTTC,CASRQPGTGGHEQFF
NA,TRBV20-1,many,TRBJ2-5,TGCAGTGCTAAAGGGAGGGAGACCCAGTACTTC,CSAKGRETQYF
NA,TRBV20-1,many,TRBJ1-2,TGCAGTGCCCAGCCGACACCCTATGGCTACACCTTC,CSAQPTPYGYTF
NA,TRBV11-2,many,TRBJ1-2,TGTGCCAGCAGCTTGGAGGCAGGGCTAGTTTTTTATGGCTACACCTTC,CASSLEAGLVFYGYTF
TRBD2,TRBV12-3/TRBV12-4,many,TRBJ2-1,TGTGCCAGCAGTGCCCGAGCGGGAACGCTTTACAATGAGCAGTTCTTC,CASSARAGTLYNEQFF
NA,TRBV20-1,many,TRBJ1-6,TGCAGTGCTATCGACAGAAATAATTCACCCCTCCACTTT,CSAIDRNNSPLHF
TRBD1,TRBV20-1,many,TRBJ1-6,TGCAGTGCTAGAACCCCGGGACAGGGGGACTTCTATAATTCACCCCTCCACTTT,CSARTPGQGDFYNSPLHF
NA,TRBV7-4,many,TRBJ2-1,TGTGCCAGCAGCTTAGGTCTCGACGATGAGGAGGGCAATGAGCAGTTCTTC,CASSLGLDDEEGNEQFF
TRBD2,TRBV7-8,NA,TRBJ2-3,TGTGCCAGCAGCATACGGGGACTAGCGGGAGGGGCAACAGATACGCAGTATTTT,CASSIRGLAGGATDTQYF
TRBD1,TRBV29-1,many,TRBJ2-1,TGCAGCGTTGAATTAGACAGGGTGGGCAATGAGCAGTTCTTC,CSVELDRVGNEQFF
NA,TRBV7-9,many,TRBJ2-1,TGTGCCAGTCAGGGTGTAAACAATGAGCAGTTCTTC,CASQGVNNEQFF
NA,TRBV5-1,many,TRBJ1-2,TGCGCCAGCAGCACCATACAGGGTGAGGGCTACACCTTC,CASSTIQGEGYTF
TRBD1,TRBV6-6,many,TRBJ1-2,TGTGCCAGCAGAACCTGGGACAGCAAAAACTATGGCTACACCTTC,CASRTWDSKNYGYTF
NA,TRBV7-2,many,TRBJ2-1,TGTGCCAGCAGCCATCTATACAGTTACAATGAGCAGTTCTTC,CASSHLYSYNEQFF
TRBD2,TRBV9,NA,TRBJ2-1,TGTGCCAGTCATCGGTGGGAATGGGCTAGCGGGAGAGGCAATGAGCAGTTCTTC,CASHRWEWASGRGNEQFF
NA,TRBV19,many,TRBJ2-5,TGTGCCAGTAGTATGGTGACTGACCAAGAGACCCAGTACTTC,CASSMVTDQETQYF
TRBD1,TRBV20-1,many,TRBJ2-1,TGCAGTGCTCCCGGGACAGGGAGCAATGAGCAGTTCTTC,CSAPGTGSNEQFF
NA,TRBV15,many,TRBJ1-1,TGTGCCACAGCCCCTGCGCGCACTCTGAACACTGAAGCTTTCTTT,CATAPARTLNTEAFF
NA,TRBV18,many,TRBJ1-2,TGTGCCAGCTCACCCGGGAGGGAGCTATATGGCTACACCTTC,CASSPGRELYGYTF
NA,TRBV20-1,many,TRBJ1-1,TGCAGTGCTAGACCGGGAGGAGGAGGGACTGAAGCTTTCTTT,CSARPGGGGTEAFF